One and the same sample provided the 3 T cell receptor beta chains below, sequenced in a study of T cell repertoires in cytomegalovirus infection (dated 2019 in TCRdb). Sample treatment or condition, as interpreted from the label and publication: in vitro stimulation with specific CMV peptide epitopes to enrich CMV-specific T cells. The antigens of these receptors remain unknown. TCRdb shows the sequencer as Illumina HiSeq 1500. TCRdb took the public reads, trimmed them with fastp at Q25, ran MiXCR for clone calling and kept in-frame beta chains. Every distinct CDR3 protein forms one entry, paired with its most common genes and DNA. The sample profile shows a few hundred thousand distinct CDR3 sequences; over 35% of them were found once. About 48% of the sample belongs to the ten largest clones. This specimen consisted of cultured PBMCs, obtained from culture after CMV antigen stimulation. The receptors were gathered from a human donor in good health (CMV status not recorded). Some clones in this sample may be carry-over from other donors' samples.

This clonotype appeared once. The genes are TRBV2 and TRBJ1-1, with a weak D call TRBD1 (5 bases). Germline assignment: CDR1 SNHLY and CDR2 FYNNEI. The CDR3 is 14 residues long. Trimming took off 8 bases at V and 0 bases at J, with 13 bases between the two ends. The CDR3 loop reads CASGDSPLNTEAFF. Written as DNA, the CDR3 is TGTGCCAGCGGGGACTCTCCCTTGAACACTGAAGCTTTCTTT.

This rearrangement joins TRBV5-1 to TRBJ1-5; possible D gene TRBD1, 5 bases. Trimming pared 4 bases from V and 4 bases from J, leaving 18 bases between. Germline lookup yields CDR1 SGHRS and CDR2 YFSETQ. CDR3 length: 16 residues. The CDR3 spells CASSPGWDPGNQPQHF. In DNA form, the CDR3 reads TGCGCCAGCAGCCCGGGATGGGACCCTGGAAATCAGCCCCAGCATTTT. The whole variable domain, filled in from reference TRBV5-1 and TRBJ1-5, reads KAGVTQTPRYLIKTRGQQVTLSCSPISGHRSVSWYQQTPGQGLQFLFEYFSETQRNKGNFPGRFSGRQFSNSRSEMNVSTLELGDSALYLCASSPGWDPGNQPQHFGDGTRLSIL.

This chain uses TRBV11-2 with TRBJ2-7; 8 bases are shared with TRBD1. The germline V gene encodes CDR1 SGHAT and CDR2 FQNNGV. This CDR3 is 16 amino acids long. After removal of 1 base from V and 3 bases from J, the junction contained 8 bases not matched to a gene. CDR3 loop: CASSLGPGGFNYEQYF. DNA of the CDR3: TGTGCCAGCAGCTTAGGCCCAGGGGGCTTCAACTACGAGCAGTACTTC.